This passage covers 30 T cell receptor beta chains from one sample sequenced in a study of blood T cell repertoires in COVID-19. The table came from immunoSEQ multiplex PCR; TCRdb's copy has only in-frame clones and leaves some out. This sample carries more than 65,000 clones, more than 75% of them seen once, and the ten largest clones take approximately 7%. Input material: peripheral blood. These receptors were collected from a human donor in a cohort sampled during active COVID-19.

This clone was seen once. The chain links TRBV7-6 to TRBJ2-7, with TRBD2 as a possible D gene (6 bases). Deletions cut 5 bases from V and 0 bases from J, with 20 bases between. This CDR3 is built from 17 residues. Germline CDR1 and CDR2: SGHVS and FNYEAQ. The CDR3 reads CASSPQVGGLTSYEQYF. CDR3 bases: TGTGCCAGCAGCCCGCAGGTCGGGGGACTGACCTCCTACGAGCAGTACTTC.

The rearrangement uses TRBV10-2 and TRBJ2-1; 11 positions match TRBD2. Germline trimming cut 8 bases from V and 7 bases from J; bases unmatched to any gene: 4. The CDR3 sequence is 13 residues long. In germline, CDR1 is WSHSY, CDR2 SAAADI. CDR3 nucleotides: TGCGCCAGCCTAGCTAGCGGGGGGAATGAGCAGTTCTTC. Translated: CASLASGGNEQFF.

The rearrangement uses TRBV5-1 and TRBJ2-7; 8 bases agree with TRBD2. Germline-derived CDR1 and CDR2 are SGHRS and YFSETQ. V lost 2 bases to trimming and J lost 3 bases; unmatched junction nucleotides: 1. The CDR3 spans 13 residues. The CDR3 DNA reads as TGCGCCAGCAGCTTACGGGGGGGCTACGAGCAGTACTTC. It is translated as CASSLRGGYEQYF.

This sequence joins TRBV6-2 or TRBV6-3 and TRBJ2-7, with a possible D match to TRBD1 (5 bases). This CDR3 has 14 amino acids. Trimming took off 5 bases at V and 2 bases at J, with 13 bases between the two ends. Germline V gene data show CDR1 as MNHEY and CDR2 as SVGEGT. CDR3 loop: CASSGALVAYEQYF. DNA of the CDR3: TGTGCCAGCAGTGGGGCGTTAGTAGCCTACGAGCAGTACTTC.

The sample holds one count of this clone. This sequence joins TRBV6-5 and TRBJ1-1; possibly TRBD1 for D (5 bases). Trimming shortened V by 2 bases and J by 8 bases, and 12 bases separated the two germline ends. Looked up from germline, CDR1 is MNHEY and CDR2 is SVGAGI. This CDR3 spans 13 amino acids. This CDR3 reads CASSYPGSGEAFF. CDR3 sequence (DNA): TGTGCCAGCAGTTACCCAGGGTCTGGGGAAGCTTTCTTT.

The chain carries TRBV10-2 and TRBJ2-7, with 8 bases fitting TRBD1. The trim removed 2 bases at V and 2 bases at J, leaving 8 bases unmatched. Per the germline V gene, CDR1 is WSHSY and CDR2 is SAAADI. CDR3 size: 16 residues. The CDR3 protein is CASSEAGTGLTYEQYF. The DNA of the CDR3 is TGCGCCAGCAGTGAGGCCGGGACAGGCCTTACCTACGAGCAGTACTTC.

This CDR3 is CATRGTGAYNQPQHF. The CDR3 DNA is TGTGCCACCAGAGGGACAGGGGCGTACAATCAGCCCCAGCATTTT. V is TRBV10-3 and J is TRBJ1-5; 10 positions match TRBD1. This CDR3 is 15 amino acids long. V lost 10 bases and J lost 3; bases outside the gene matches: 9. Germline loops: CDR1 ENHRY, CDR2 SYGVKD.

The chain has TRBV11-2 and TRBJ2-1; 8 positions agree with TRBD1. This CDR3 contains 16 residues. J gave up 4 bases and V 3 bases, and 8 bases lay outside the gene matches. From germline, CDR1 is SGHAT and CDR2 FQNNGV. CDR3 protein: CASSFMGQVVYNEQFF. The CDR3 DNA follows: TGTGCCAGCAGCTTCATGGGACAGGTCGTTTACAATGAGCAGTTCTTC.

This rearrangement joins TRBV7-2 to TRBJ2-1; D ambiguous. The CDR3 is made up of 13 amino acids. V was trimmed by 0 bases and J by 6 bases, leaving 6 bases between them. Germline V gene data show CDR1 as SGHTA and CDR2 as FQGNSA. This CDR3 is CASSLAAGNEQFF. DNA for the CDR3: TGTGCCAGCAGCTTAGCGGCAGGCAATGAGCAGTTCTTC. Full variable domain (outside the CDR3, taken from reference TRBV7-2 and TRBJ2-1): GAGVSQSPSNKVTEKGKDVELRCDPISGHTALYWYRQSLGQGLEFLIYFQGNSAPDKSGLPSDRFSAERTGGSVSTLTIQRTQQEDSAVYLCASSLAAGNEQFFGPGTRLTVL.

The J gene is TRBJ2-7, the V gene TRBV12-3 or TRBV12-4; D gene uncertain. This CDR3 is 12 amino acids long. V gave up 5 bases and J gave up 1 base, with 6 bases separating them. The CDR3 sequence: CASSEVSYEQYF. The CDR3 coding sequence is TGTGCCAGCAGTGAGGTTTCCTACGAGCAGTACTTC.

The CDR3 DNA follows: TGTGCCAGCTCACCACCGCCGGGTGATGAAGCTTTCTTT. This translates into CASSPPPGDEAFF. The J gene is TRBJ1-1, the V gene TRBV18; the D is unclear. Trimming took off 0 bases at V and 7 bases at J, with 9 bases between the two ends. There are 13 residues in the CDR3. Germline V gene data show CDR1 as KGHSH and CDR2 as LQKENI.

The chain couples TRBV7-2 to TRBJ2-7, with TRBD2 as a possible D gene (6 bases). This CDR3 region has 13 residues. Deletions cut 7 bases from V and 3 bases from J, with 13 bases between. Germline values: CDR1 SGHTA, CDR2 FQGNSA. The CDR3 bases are TGTGCCAGCAACACCGGGGGTTTCTACGAGCAGTACTTC. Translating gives CASNTGGFYEQYF.

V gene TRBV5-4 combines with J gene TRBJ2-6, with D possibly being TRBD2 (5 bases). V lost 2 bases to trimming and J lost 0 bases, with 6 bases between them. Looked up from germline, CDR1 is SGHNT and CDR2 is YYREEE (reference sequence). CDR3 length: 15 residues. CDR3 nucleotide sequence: TGTGCCAGCAGCTTACGGGACTCTGGGGCCAACGTCCTGACTTTC. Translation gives CASSLRDSGANVLTF.

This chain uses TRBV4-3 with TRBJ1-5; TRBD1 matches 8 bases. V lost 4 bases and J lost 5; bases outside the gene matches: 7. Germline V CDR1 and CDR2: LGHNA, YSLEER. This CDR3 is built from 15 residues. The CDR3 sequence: CASSLQQGDDQPQHF. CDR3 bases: TGCGCCAGCAGCCTTCAACAGGGGGACGATCAGCCCCAGCATTTT.

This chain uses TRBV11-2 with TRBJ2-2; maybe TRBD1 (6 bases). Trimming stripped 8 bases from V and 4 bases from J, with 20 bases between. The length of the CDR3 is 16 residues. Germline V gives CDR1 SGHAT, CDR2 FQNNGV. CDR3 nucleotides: TGTGCCAGCCCCTCGGAGACAGGAAGGGCCACCGGGGAGCTGTTTTTT. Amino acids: CASPSETGRATGELFF. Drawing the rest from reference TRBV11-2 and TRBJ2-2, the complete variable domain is EAGVAQSPRYKIIEKRQSVAFWCNPISGHATLYWYQQILGQGPKLLIQFQNNGVVDDSQLPKDRFSAERLKGVDSTLKIQPAKLEDSAVYLCASPSETGRATGELFFGEGSRLTVL.

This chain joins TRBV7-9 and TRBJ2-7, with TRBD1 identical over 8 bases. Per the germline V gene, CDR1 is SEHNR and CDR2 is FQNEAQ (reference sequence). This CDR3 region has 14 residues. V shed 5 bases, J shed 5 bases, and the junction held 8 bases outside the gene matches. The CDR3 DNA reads TGTGCCAGCAGCCCCCGACAGGGGCACAACGAGCAGTACTTC. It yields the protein CASSPRQGHNEQYF. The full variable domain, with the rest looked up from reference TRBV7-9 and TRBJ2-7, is DTGVSQNPRHKITKRGQNVTFRCDPISEHNRLYWYRQTLGQGPEFLTYFQNEAQLEKSRLLSDRFSAERPKGSFSTLEIQRTEQGDSAMYLCASSPRQGHNEQYFGPGTRLTVT.

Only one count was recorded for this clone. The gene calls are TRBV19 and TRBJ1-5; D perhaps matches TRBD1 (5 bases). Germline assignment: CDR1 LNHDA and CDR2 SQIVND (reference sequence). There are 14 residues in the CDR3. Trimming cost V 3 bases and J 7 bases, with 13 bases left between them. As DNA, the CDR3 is TGTGCCAGTAGTATGATTGACAGTAACCAGCCCCAGCATTTT. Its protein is CASSMIDSNQPQHF.

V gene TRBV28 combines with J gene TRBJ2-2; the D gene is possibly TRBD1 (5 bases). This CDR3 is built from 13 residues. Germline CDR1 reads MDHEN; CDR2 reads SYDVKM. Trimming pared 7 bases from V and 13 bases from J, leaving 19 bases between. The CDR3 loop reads CASNSLQGRVLFF. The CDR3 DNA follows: TGTGCCAGCAATTCCCTGCAGGGAAGAGTGCTGTTTTTT.

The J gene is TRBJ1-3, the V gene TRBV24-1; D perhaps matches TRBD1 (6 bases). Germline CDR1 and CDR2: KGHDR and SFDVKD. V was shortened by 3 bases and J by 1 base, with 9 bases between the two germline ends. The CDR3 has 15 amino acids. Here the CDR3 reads CATSDQRGSGNTIYF. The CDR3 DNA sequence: TGTGCCACCAGTGATCAGAGGGGGTCTGGAAACACCATATATTTT.

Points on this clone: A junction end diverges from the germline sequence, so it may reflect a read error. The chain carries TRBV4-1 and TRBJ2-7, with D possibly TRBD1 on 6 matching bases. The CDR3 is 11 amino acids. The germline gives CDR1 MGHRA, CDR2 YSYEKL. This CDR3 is CASSDSYEQCF. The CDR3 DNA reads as TGCGCCAGCTCGGACAGCTACGAGCAGTGCTTC.

The CDR3 reads CASSLGSGSSGNTIYF. In DNA form, the CDR3 reads TGCGCCAGCAGCTTGGGCTCTGGCAGCTCTGGAAACACCATATATTTT. V gene TRBV5-1 combines with J gene TRBJ1-3; the D is unclear. The CDR3 covers 16 residues. Germline V gene sequence: CDR1 SGHRS, CDR2 YFSETQ. V lost 0 bases and J 0 bases, leaving 10 bases between the germline ends.

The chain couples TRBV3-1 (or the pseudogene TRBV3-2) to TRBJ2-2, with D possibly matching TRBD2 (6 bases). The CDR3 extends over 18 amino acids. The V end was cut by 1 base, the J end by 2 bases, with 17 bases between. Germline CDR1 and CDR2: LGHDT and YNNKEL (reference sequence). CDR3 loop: CASSQGGLAWGNTGELFF. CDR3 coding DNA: TGTGCCAGCAGCCAAGGGGGACTCGCGTGGGGTAACACCGGGGAGCTGTTTTTT.

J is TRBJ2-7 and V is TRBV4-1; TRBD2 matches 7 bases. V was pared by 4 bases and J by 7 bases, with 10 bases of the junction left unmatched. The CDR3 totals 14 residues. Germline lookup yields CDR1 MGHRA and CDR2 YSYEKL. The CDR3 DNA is TGCGCCAGCAGCCGCGGACTAGGGTTGGATGAGCAGTACTTC. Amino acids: CASSRGLGLDEQYF.

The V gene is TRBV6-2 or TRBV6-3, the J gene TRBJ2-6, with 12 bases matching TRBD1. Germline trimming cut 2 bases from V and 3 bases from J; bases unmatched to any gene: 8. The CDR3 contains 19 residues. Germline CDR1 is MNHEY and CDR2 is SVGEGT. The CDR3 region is CASSYIRDRGQVGANVLTF. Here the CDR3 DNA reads TGTGCCAGCAGTTACATCAGGGACAGGGGGCAAGTTGGGGCCAACGTCCTGACTTTC.

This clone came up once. The CDR3, as DNA: TGCGCCAGCAGCCAAGATGAGACGGGGGGGCCGAAGTTCTTC. It translates to CASSQDETGGPKFF. The V and J genes are TRBV4-3 and TRBJ2-1; 8 nucleotides agree with TRBD2. CDR1 LGHNA and CDR2 YSLEER come from the germline V gene. The CDR3 consists of 14 residues. J was trimmed by 14 bases and V by 0 bases; bases with no gene match: 9.

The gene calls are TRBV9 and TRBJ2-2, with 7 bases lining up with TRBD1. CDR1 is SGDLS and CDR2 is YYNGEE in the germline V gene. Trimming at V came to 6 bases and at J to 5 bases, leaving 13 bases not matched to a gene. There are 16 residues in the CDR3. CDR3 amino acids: CASTRTGPAYTGELFF. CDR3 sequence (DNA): TGTGCCAGCACCAGGACAGGACCTGCCTATACCGGGGAGCTGTTTTTT. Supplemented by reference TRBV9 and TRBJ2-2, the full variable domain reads DSGVTQTPKHLITATGQRVTLRCSPRSGDLSVYWYQQSLDQGLQFLIQYYNGEERAKGNILERFSAQQFPDLHSELNLSSLELGDSALYFCASTRTGPAYTGELFFGEGSRLTVL.

The chain's CDR3 is CASSQGWQGYQPQHF. The CDR3 region has the DNA TGTGCCAGCAGCCAAGGTTGGCAGGGATATCAGCCCCAGCATTTT. The rearrangement links TRBV3-1 (or the pseudogene TRBV3-2) to TRBJ1-5; TRBD1 might be the D (5 bases). This CDR3 contains 15 residues. The germline V and J ends were trimmed by 1 base and 5 bases, with 12 bases remaining between them. Germline values: CDR1 LGHDT, CDR2 YNNKEL (reference sequence).

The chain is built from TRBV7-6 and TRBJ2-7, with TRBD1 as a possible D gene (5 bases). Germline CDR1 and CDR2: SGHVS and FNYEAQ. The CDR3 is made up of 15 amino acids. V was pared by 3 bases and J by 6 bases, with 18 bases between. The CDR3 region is CASSFILGRASEQYF. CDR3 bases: TGTGCCAGCAGCTTTATTTTAGGCAGGGCCTCCGAGCAGTACTTC.

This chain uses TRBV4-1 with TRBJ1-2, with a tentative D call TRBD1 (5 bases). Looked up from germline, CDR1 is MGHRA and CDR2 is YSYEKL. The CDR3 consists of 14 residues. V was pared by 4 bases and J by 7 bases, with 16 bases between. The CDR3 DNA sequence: TGCGCCAGCAGCCGAGGGGAGGGGTCCGGTGGCTACACCTTC. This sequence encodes CASSRGEGSGGYTF.

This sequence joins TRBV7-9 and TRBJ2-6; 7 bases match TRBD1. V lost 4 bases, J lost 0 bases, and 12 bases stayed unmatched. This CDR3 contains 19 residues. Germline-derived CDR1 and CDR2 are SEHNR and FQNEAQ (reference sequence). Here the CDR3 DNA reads TGTGCCAGCAGCTCCGATCGGACAGGTACCTACTCTGGGGCCAACGTCCTGACTTTC. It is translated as CASSSDRTGTYSGANVLTF.